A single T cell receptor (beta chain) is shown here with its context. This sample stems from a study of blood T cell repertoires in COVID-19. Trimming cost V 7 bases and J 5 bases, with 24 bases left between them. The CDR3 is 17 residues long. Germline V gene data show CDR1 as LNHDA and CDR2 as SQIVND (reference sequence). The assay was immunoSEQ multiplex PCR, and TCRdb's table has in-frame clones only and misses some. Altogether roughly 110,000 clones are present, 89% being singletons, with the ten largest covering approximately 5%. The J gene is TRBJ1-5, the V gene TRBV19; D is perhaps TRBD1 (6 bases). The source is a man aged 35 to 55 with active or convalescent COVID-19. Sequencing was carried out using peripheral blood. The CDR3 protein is CASTQYPSGRGDQPQHF. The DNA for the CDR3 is TGTGCCAGTACCCAATACCCCTCAGGCAGGGGAGATCAGCCCCAGCATTTT.